This T cell receptor (beta chain) was obtained from a study of T-cell memory formation after mild COVID-19. Study background: Largely donor-specific sequence clusters came from a couple of donors. Study-wide results and limits: Contracting clones, day 15 to 85, had balanced CD4/CD8, and later expanders favored CD4+.

CDR3 length: 14 amino acids. V was pared by 3 bases and J by 4 bases, with 10 bases between. Germline V CDR1 and CDR2: SGHAT, FQNNGV. A few counts support this clonotype. Its specificity is unknown. TCRdb re-called the 5' RACE reads through MiXCR, storing one row per CDR3 protein. The sample shows some 320,000 distinct CDR3 sequences, over 11% of them seen only once. The clonotype originates from a man between 18 and 35 years old who had mild COVID-19 (a few samples of this study predate the infection). Cell type and time point are not known. The rearrangement joins TRBV11-2 to TRBJ2-1, with D unresolved. The sequenced sample consisted of PBMCs or a T cell subset sorted from them (not recorded which). CDR3 bases: TGTGCCAGCAGCTTTTCCGGCTCTTACAATGAGCAGTTCTTC. This translates into CASSFSGSYNEQFF.